These 14 T cell receptor beta chains share one sample of origin, sequenced in a study of beta chain features in type 1 diabetes. Their antigen targets remain unknown. As every portion of the isolated RNA was reverse transcribed, the sequencing read expressed TCRB transcripts. Sequenced by immunoSEQ multiplex PCR; TCRdb stores in-frame clones only, minus some. Here the sample spans under 350,000 clones, 20% to 25% being singletons. Study-wide points: Moderate yet significant TCRB CDR3 shortening was seen in Type 1 diabetes patients in all four CD4+ subsets.

The source material was naive CD4+ T cells from blood. The receptor source for this set is a woman aged 25 to 45 with type 1 diabetes.

This clone was picked up a small number of times. The chain carries TRBV27 and TRBJ2-7, with TRBD2 identical over 8 bases. The junction had 6 bases not matched to a gene; V was cut back by 5 bases and J by 6 bases. The CDR3 covers 13 residues. Looked up from germline, CDR1 is MNHEY and CDR2 is SMNVEV (reference sequence). The chain's CDR3 is CASSGTSLGEQYF. The CDR3, as DNA: TGTGCCAGCAGTGGGACTAGTTTAGGCGAGCAGTACTTC.

The V gene is TRBV6-1, the J gene TRBJ2-7; 7 positions match TRBD1. Germline CDR1 MNHNS, CDR2 SASEGT. Germline trimming cut 9 bases from V and 0 bases from J; bases unmatched to any gene: 5. This CDR3 contains 13 residues. The CDR3 reads CASKQGTSYEQYF. As DNA, the CDR3 is TGTGCCAGTAAACAGGGGACCTCCTACGAGCAGTACTTC.

The V and J genes are TRBV5-4 and TRBJ2-2; the match to TRBD2 covers 15 bases. The CDR3 has 16 residues. Per germline, CDR1 SGHNT and CDR2 YYREEE (reference sequence). V dropped 6 bases and J dropped 5; count of bases not matched to a gene: 5. CDR3 in amino acids: CASTGGLAGGTGELFF. The CDR3 nucleotides are TGTGCCAGCACCGGTGGACTAGCGGGAGGGACCGGGGAGCTGTTTTTT.

There are a few counts of this clone. The chain joins TRBV7-9 to TRBJ2-6; D unresolved. The CDR3 contains 15 residues. Per germline, CDR1 SEHNR and CDR2 FQNEAQ (reference sequence). V gave up 4 bases and J gave up 0 bases, with 7 bases separating them. This chain's CDR3 is CASSSPGSGANVLTF. CDR3 nucleotide sequence: TGTGCCAGCAGCTCCCCGGGCTCTGGGGCCAACGTCCTGACTTTC.

The J gene is TRBJ2-5, the V gene TRBV9; 8 bases align to TRBD1. The germline V gene has CDR1 SGDLS and CDR2 YYNGEE. Losses at the gene ends were 0 bases for V and 5 bases for J; bases not matched to a gene: 9. CDR3 length: 16 residues. The DNA for the CDR3 is TGTGCCAGCAGCGTAGGGACAGGGTCGGCCCATGAGACCCAGTACTTC. This sequence encodes CASSVGTGSAHETQYF.

The chain joins TRBV29-1 to TRBJ2-7, with 11 positions matching TRBD2. This CDR3 spans 12 amino acids. The germline CDR1 and CDR2 sequences are SQVTM and ANQGSEA. The V and J ends lost 8 bases and 6 bases, in that order; junction bases with no gene match: 6. CDR3 DNA: TGCAGCATAACCGGGACTAGCGGCGAGCAGTACTTC. The encoded protein is CSITGTSGEQYF.

The chain couples TRBV5-1 to TRBJ2-1, with a possible D match to TRBD1 (5 bases). Germline V CDR1 and CDR2: SGHRS, YFSETQ. The ends were cut back, 1 base at V and 6 bases at J, with 11 bases in the middle. The length of the CDR3 is 14 residues. The chain's CDR3 is CASSLSTGANEQFF. DNA for the CDR3: TGCGCCAGCAGCTTGTCAACAGGAGCCAATGAGCAGTTCTTC.

CDR3 amino acids: CASSKLWREQGRTYEQYF. CDR3 nucleotides: TGTGCCAGCAGCAAATTATGGCGGGAACAGGGGCGCACCTACGAGCAGTACTTC. The chain has TRBV21-1 and TRBJ2-7; TRBD1 reflects the table's D call only, with no check against the DNA. TRBV21-1 is an annotated pseudogene. The CDR3 is 18 amino acids.

This chain connects TRBV5-4 to TRBJ1-2; D call uncertain. The CDR3 spans 11 residues. Germline V CDR1 and CDR2: SGHNT, YYREEE (reference sequence). The V gene lost 2 bases and the J gene lost 6 bases, with 5 bases spanning the gap. CDR3 amino acids: CASSLRDGYTF. The DNA of the CDR3 is TGTGCCAGCAGCTTAAGAGATGGCTACACCTTC.

V usage is TRBV5-4 and J usage is TRBJ1-2, with 9 bases identical to TRBD1. This CDR3 has 14 residues. V lost 5 bases and J lost 2; bases outside the gene matches: 4. From germline, CDR1 is SGHNT and CDR2 YYREEE (reference sequence). The CDR3 DNA sequence: TGTGCCAGCAGTTCCGGGACAGGGAACTATGGCTACACCTTC. Its translation is CASSSGTGNYGYTF.

Here the CDR3 DNA reads TGCAGCGTGAGGGGACTAGCCAGCTCCTACGAGCAGTACTTC. As protein: CSVRGLASSYEQYF. V usage is TRBV29-1 and J usage is TRBJ2-7; 9 nucleotides align to TRBD2. J lost 0 bases, V lost 6 bases, and 6 bases had no gene match. The CDR3 length is 14 residues. CDR1 and CDR2 from the germline V gene are SQVTM and ANQGSEA.

The chain has TRBV23-1 and TRBJ2-3, with a possible D match to TRBD2 (5 bases). TRBV23-1 has ORF status, its function being uncertain. CDR3 size: 15 residues. Deletions cut 2 bases from V and 5 bases from J, with 14 bases between. CDR3 nucleotide sequence: TGCGCCAGCAGTCAACTCGGGGATCGTGGAGATACGCAGTATTTT. Its translation: CASSQLGDRGDTQYF.

This chain links TRBV9 with TRBJ2-3; TRBD2 might be the D (5 bases). V lost 2 bases, J lost 1 base, and 11 bases lay in between. This CDR3 region has 15 residues. CDR1 and CDR2 from the germline V gene are SGDLS and YYNGEE. The CDR3 region has the DNA TGTGCCAGCAGCGTCGGAGGAGAACGCACAGATACGCAGTATTTT. It codes for CASSVGGERTDTQYF.

The sample holds a few counts of this clone. The J gene is TRBJ2-3, the V gene TRBV14, with 7 positions matching TRBD2. The CDR3 is 17 amino acids. V was clipped by 0 bases and J by 3 bases; unmatched bases: 9. Germline V gene data show CDR1 as SGHDN and CDR2 as FVKESK. The DNA of the CDR3 is TGTGCCAGCAGCCAAGATCGGGCGGGAGTCTGGACAGATACGCAGTATTTT. This translates into CASSQDRAGVWTDTQYF. The variable domain in full, completed from reference TRBV14 and TRBJ2-3, reads EAGVTQFPSHSVIEKGQTVTLRCDPISGHDNLYWYRRVMGKEIKFLLHFVKESKQDESGMPNNRFLAERTGGTYSTLKVQPAELEDSGVYFCASSQDRAGVWTDTQYFGPGTRLTVL.